This T cell receptor (beta chain) originates from a study of STAT5B mutations in CD4+ large granular lymphocyte leukemia. The CDR3 is 12 amino acids. Unmatched junction bases numbered 7, after V lost 5 bases and J lost 13 bases. CDR1 and CDR2 from the germline V gene are SGHDN and FVKESK. This table comes from immunoSEQ multiplex PCR, and its TCRdb copy is limited to in-frame clones, with some not included. Here the sample spans over 25,000 clones, around 81% being singletons. This sequence joins TRBV14 and TRBJ2-5, with TRBD2 matching over 10 bases. The TCR sequence derives from a human donor in good health. Sequenced material: CD4+ T cells from blood buffy coats. This chain's CDR3 is CASSKQAGGVYF. The CDR3 nucleotides are TGTGCCAGCAGCAAACAAGCGGGGGGGGTGTACTTC.